This TCR beta chain came from a study of shared clonotypes between healthy human individuals. General study results and limits: Generally, naive subsets came out with larger estimated richness than memory subsets.

Using immunoSEQ multiplex PCR, the repertoire was profiled, and TCRdb retains in-frame clones only, with some absent. The sample includes some 2.3 million clones, about 92% of them seen just once. As for this clone: What it recognizes is unknown.

Germline CDR1 reads SGHAT; CDR2 reads FQNNGV. The CDR3 is made up of 16 amino acids. The V gene lost 5 bases and the J gene lost 7 bases, with 21 bases spanning the gap. The sequence derives from a man younger than 30 in good health. Some clones in this sample may be carry-over from other donors' samples. The specimen sequenced was naive CD4+ T cells from PBMCs. Indicated subset: CD45RA+ positively selected. The chain uses TRBV11-2 and TRBJ2-1; TRBD2 might be the D (6 bases). CDR3 in DNA: TGTGCCAGCAGCGCTCGTGGGCTAGCGTTTAGGAATGAGCAGTTCTTC. This gives the protein CASSARGLAFRNEQFF. The whole variable domain, remainder taken from reference TRBV11-2 and TRBJ2-1, is EAGVAQSPRYKIIEKRQSVAFWCNPISGHATLYWYQQILGQGPKLLIQFQNNGVVDDSQLPKDRFSAERLKGVDSTLKIQPAKLEDSAVYLCASSARGLAFRNEQFFGPGTRLTVL.